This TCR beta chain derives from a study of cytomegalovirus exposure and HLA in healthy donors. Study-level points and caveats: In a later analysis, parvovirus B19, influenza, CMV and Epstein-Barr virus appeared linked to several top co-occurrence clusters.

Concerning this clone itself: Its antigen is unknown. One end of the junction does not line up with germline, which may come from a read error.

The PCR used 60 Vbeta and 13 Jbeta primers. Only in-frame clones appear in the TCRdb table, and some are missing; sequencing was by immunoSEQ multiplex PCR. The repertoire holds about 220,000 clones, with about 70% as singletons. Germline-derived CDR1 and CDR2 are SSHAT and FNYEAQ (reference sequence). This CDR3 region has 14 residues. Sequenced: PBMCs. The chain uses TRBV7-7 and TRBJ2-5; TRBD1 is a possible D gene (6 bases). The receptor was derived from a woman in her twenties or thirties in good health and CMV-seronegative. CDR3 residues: CASSLYLTGETQYF. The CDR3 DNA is TGTGCTAGCAGCTTGTACTTGACAGGAGAGACCCAGTACTTC.